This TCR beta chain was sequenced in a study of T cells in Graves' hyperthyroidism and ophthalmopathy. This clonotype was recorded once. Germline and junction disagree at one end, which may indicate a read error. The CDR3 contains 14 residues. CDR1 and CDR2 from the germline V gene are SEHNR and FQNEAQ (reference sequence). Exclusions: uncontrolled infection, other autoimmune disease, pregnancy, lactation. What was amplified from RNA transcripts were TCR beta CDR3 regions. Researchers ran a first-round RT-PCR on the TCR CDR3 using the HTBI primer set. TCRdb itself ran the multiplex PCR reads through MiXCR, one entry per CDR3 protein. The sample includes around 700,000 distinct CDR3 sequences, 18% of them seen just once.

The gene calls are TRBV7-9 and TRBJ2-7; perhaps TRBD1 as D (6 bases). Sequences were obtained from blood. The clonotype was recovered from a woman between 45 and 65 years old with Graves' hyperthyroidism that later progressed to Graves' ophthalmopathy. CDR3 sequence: CASSQEQGGYEQYF. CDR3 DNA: TGCGCCAGCAGCCAAGAACAGGGTGGGTACGAGCAGTACTTC.